This T cell receptor (beta chain) was sequenced in a study of Ad26.COV2.S vaccination and SARS-CoV-2 variants. Study details: Ad26.COV2.S, an intramuscular injection, was given once or twice 56 days apart.

As for treatment: roughly 19 received Ad26.COV2.S at low or high dose, single or two shots; a few received placebo; per-sample allocation not given. Sample collection was performed on day 63 after the first vaccine or placebo injection. A remark on this clone: Antigen unknown.

Study findings and constraints: Higher spike-specific TCR breadth was found in vaccine recipients than in placebo recipients. Similar non-spike TCR breadth was seen in vaccine and placebo recipients.

Clones were read by immunoSEQ multiplex PCR, and TCRdb kept only the in-frame ones, dropping some. The sample yields 380,000 or so clones, 70% to 90% seen once. The source is a person aged 18 to 59 who received the Ad26.COV2.S COVID-19 vaccine or a placebo. The sample consisted of peripheral blood, taken in a trial of Ad26.COV2.S vaccine versus placebo.

CDR3 protein: CASSTRTSGSNNEQFF. In DNA form, the CDR3 reads TGCGCCAGCAGCACTCGGACTAGCGGGAGCAACAATGAGCAGTTCTTC. This chain connects TRBV5-1 to TRBJ2-1, with 13 bases aligning to TRBD2. The germline V gene has CDR1 SGHRS and CDR2 YFSETQ. V trimming: 4 bases; J trimming: 5 bases; junction bases outside the gene matches: 6. The CDR3 is 16 residues long.